Listed here is a single T cell receptor beta chain. This specimen belongs to a study of cytomegalovirus exposure and HLA in healthy donors. PCR primers comprised 60 Vbeta and 13 Jbeta primers. Clones were sequenced by immunoSEQ multiplex PCR, and TCRdb holds only the in-frame ones, with some missing. Seen here are tens of thousands of clones, 60% to 70% observed once, and the top ten hold about 6.7%. The sequenced sample consisted of PBMCs. This clonotype originated in a woman aged 25-40 years in good health and CMV-seronegative.

CDR3 in DNA: TGTGCCAGCAGCTTAGCCTCACTAGCGCCCACAGATACGCAGTATTTT. This sequence encodes CASSLASLAPTDTQYF. The chain links TRBV7-9 to TRBJ2-3; 7 nucleotides agree with TRBD2. The V gene end was trimmed by 0 bases and the J gene end by 2 bases; junction bases not matched to a gene: 5. The length of the CDR3 is 16 residues. Germline CDR1 reads SEHNR; CDR2 reads FQNEAQ (reference sequence).